A selection of T cell receptor beta chains follows, all from one sample in a study of control samples from healthy donors and cancer patients. TCRdb's table, derived via immunoSEQ multiplex PCR, lists solely in-frame clones and lacks some. Of some 130,000 clones in the sample, approximately 89% are singletons; the top ten hold around 3.5%. The sample consisted of blood. The source is a man aged 35 to 55 in good health. Each CDR3 is given with its conserved first and last residue. Fields, in order: J gene, D gene, clone size, V gene, CDR3 DNA, CDR3 protein. A D gene is named only where the DNA matches it firmly. Clone size is given for some rows only: seen once, a few or many times, or a class if the clone is expanded.

J: TRBJ2-7; D: NA; size: NA; V: TRBV29-1; DNA: TGCAGCGTTAGGCAGGGGAGGTCCGAGCAGTACTTC; CDR3: CSVRQGRSEQYF
J: TRBJ2-3; D: TRBD2; size: NA; V: TRBV19; DNA: TGTGCCAGTGGAAGGACTAGTCCAGATACGCAGTATTTT; CDR3: CASGRTSPDTQYF
J: TRBJ2-3; D: NA; size: NA; V: TRBV11-2; DNA: TGTGCCAGCAGCCCTACTGGGGCTAGCACAGATACGCAGTATTTT; CDR3: CASSPTGASTDTQYF
J: TRBJ1-2; D: TRBD1; size: NA; V: TRBV5-1; DNA: TGCGCCAGCAGCTTGGGACAGGGAAATGGCTACACCTTC; CDR3: CASSLGQGNGYTF
J: TRBJ2-3; D: NA; size: NA; V: TRBV7-2; DNA: TGTGCCAGCAGCTTAGTGGGGAGTGGCACAGATACGCAGTATTTT; CDR3: CASSLVGSGTDTQYF
J: TRBJ1-5; D: NA; size: once; V: TRBV2; DNA: TGTGCCAGCAGTGAACTGTGGACAGTAACGAATCAGCCCCAGCATTTT; CDR3: CASSELWTVTNQPQHF
J: TRBJ1-2; D: TRBD1; size: NA; V: TRBV6-5; DNA: TGTGCCAGCAGTTACCAACAGGGGGCTACTAACTATGGCTACACCTTC; CDR3: CASSYQQGATNYGYTF
J: TRBJ1-3; D: NA; size: NA; V: TRBV27; DNA: TGTGCCAGCAGTTTTTGGCAGGACTCTGGAAACACCATATATTTT; CDR3: CASSFWQDSGNTIYF
J: TRBJ2-5; D: NA; size: NA; V: TRBV6-5; DNA: TGTGCCAGCAGGCGGACCATGGGGGAGACCCAGTACTTC; CDR3: CASRRTMGETQYF
J: TRBJ1-6; D: NA; size: NA; V: TRBV6-2/TRBV6-3; DNA: TGTGCCAGCAGTTTGGGGGATTCACCCCTCCACTTT; CDR3: CASSLGDSPLHF